The 8 T cell receptor beta chains below all came from one sample that was sequenced in a study of cytomegalovirus exposure and HLA in healthy donors. Only in-frame clones appear in the TCRdb table, and some are missing; sequencing was by immunoSEQ multiplex PCR. This sample has 150,000 to 200,000 clones, with 70% to 90% found just once. Material for sequencing was PBMCs. These receptor sequences come from a woman in her twenties or thirties in good health and CMV-seronegative.

The genes are TRBV5-4 and TRBJ1-5, with D possibly matching TRBD1 (5 bases). The CDR3 loop spans 13 amino acids. Germline loops: CDR1 SGHNT, CDR2 YYREEE (reference sequence). V lost 0 bases and J lost 8, with 9 bases in between. CDR3: CASSLGGREPQHF. The CDR3 DNA reads as TGTGCCAGCAGCTTGGGGGGACGGGAGCCCCAGCATTTT.

The V call is TRBV5-6, the J call TRBJ2-1, with 7 bases lining up with TRBD1. Germline V gene sequence: CDR1 SGHDT, CDR2 YYEEEE. V gave up 3 bases and J gave up 5 bases; unmatched junction bases: 11. The CDR3 runs 16 residues. The CDR3, as DNA: TGTGCCAGCAGCTCCTGGGACAGCAGGCCAAACAATGAGCAGTTCTTC. As protein: CASSSWDSRPNNEQFF.

This chain connects TRBV16 to TRBJ2-7, with unresolved D. Germline V gene data show CDR1 as KGHSY and CDR2 as FQNENV. With 2 bases removed from V and 5 bases from J, the gap between germline ends came to 7 bases. The CDR3 contains 12 residues. In DNA form, the CDR3 reads TGTGCCAGCAGCCAAGGGATCGACGAGCAGTACTTC. Residues: CASSQGIDEQYF.

This clone was counted between two and nine times. This chain uses TRBV7-9 with TRBJ2-2; 10 bases are a match to TRBD1. V lost 5 bases to trimming and J lost 5 bases; unmatched junction nucleotides: 5. The CDR3 is 15 residues long. CDR1 is SEHNR, CDR2 FQNEAQ, per germline (reference sequence). The CDR3 reads CASSETGGATGELFF. DNA for the CDR3: TGTGCCAGCAGCGAGACAGGGGGCGCGACCGGGGAGCTGTTTTTT.

V and J are TRBV7-2 and TRBJ1-2; D not certain. V lost 5 bases, J lost 8 bases, and 15 bases lay in between. The CDR3 extends over 13 amino acids. From germline, CDR1 is SGHTA and CDR2 FQGNSA. The CDR3 spells CASSLRVGSGYTF. The CDR3 DNA reads TGTGCCAGCAGCCTTAGGGTGGGGTCGGGCTACACCTTC.

The gene calls are TRBV14 and TRBJ1-1; D call uncertain. This CDR3 spans 16 amino acids. V was clipped by 5 bases and J by 2 bases, with 18 bases between them. The germline CDR1 and CDR2 sequences are SGHDN and FVKESK. In nucleotides, the CDR3 is TGTGCCAGCAGCGATAGCCGGAATCAGACAAACACTGAAGCTTTCTTT. Amino acids: CASSDSRNQTNTEAFF.

This chain uses TRBV28 with TRBJ2-1, with D tentatively TRBD1 or TRBD2 (5 bases each). Germline V gene data show CDR1 as MDHEN and CDR2 as SYDVKM. The CDR3 is made up of 15 amino acids. V lost 7 bases to trimming and J lost 6 bases, with 19 bases between them. CDR3: CASNRGGLALNEQFF. The DNA of the CDR3 is TGTGCCAGCAATAGGGGCGGGCTAGCCCTCAATGAGCAGTTCTTC.

The chain has TRBV28 and TRBJ1-5, with D unclear. The germline V gene has CDR1 MDHEN and CDR2 SYDVKM. Trimming removed 5 bases from V and 2 bases from J, with 10 bases in between. The CDR3 is 14 amino acids. DNA of the CDR3: TGTGCCAGCAGTCGTCCGGGAGGCAATCAGCCCCAGCATTTT. It is translated as CASSRPGGNQPQHF.